This entry features one T cell receptor (beta chain) sequence. Its target is unknown. The donors were members of the validation cohort, which comprised more than 90 subjects and was separate from the first cohort of some 680 subjects. TCRdb keeps only in-frame clones here, not all; method: immunoSEQ multiplex PCR. The profile shows 100,000 to 130,000 clones, roughly 95% of them singletons. This specimen comes from a study of cytomegalovirus exposure and HLA in healthy donors. General study findings and limits: According to reports, the classifier identified cytomegalovirus status with high specificity and sensitivity. Subsequent analysis found a tendency for first-cohort TCR clusters to co-occur within the 120 or so validation repertoires. The authors confirmed in vitro that a few CMV-associated chains were specific for CMV antigens.

This CDR3 comprises 13 residues. Germline loops: CDR1 MRHNA, CDR2 SNTAGT. With 5 bases removed from V and 6 bases from J, the gap between germline ends came to 11 bases. Sample: PBMCs. The rearrangement links TRBV6-4 to TRBJ2-1, with no clear D. The receptor's source is a woman aged 18-29 years in good health and CMV-seronegative. DNA of the CDR3: TGTGCCAGCAGTCAGGAAACGTCCAATGAGCAGTTCTTC. It encodes CASSQETSNEQFF.